This is a list of T cell receptor beta chains from one sample in a study of blood T cell repertoires in COVID-19. Measured with immunoSEQ multiplex PCR; TCRdb has only the in-frame clones, and not every one. The table has some 96,000 clones, more than 75% seen once. The sample taken for sequencing was peripheral blood. Every receptor here comes from a man in his fifties with acute or convalescent COVID-19. CDR3s include the opening cysteine and the closing phenylalanine or tryptophan. A D gene is named only where the DNA matches it firmly. Not all rows give a size; the values are once, few, many and, for expanded clones, a class.

size,V,D,length,J,DNA,CDR3
NA,TRBV4-1,TRBD1,17,TRBJ2-7,TGCGCCAGCAGCCAAGAACGTCGCAGGGGGCTCCGGTACGAGCAGTACTTC,CASSQERRRGLRYEQYF
NA,TRBV7-9,TRBD1,15,TRBJ1-2,TGTGCCAGCAGCTCCGCCGGGACAGGGGTGAATGGCTACACCTTC,CASSSAGTGVNGYTF
NA,TRBV5-6,NA,16,TRBJ2-5,TGTGCCAGCAGCTTGCTCCGCGGGCTCAGCCAAGAGACCCAGTACTTC,CASSLLRGLSQETQYF
NA,TRBV11-2,NA,16,TRBJ2-1,TGTGCCAGCAGCTTAGTCCGGGCAGGGCGAAACAATGAGCAGTTCTTC,CASSLVRAGRNNEQFF
NA,TRBV19,TRBD1,15,TRBJ2-3,TGTGCCAGTAGCCACGACAGGGGTAACACAGATACGCAGTATTTT,CASSHDRGNTDTQYF
NA,TRBV2,TRBD1,14,TRBJ1-3,TGTGCCAGCAGGAGGGACAGGGGTGGAAACACCATATATTTT,CASRRDRGGNTIYF
NA,TRBV7-6,NA,15,TRBJ2-7,TGTGCCAGCAGCTTCCGGGCTAGCGCAAACTACGAGCAGTACTTC,CASSFRASANYEQYF
NA,TRBV11-3,TRBD2,15,TRBJ2-7,TGTGCCAGCAGCTTAGGTAGCGGGAGGGATGGCGAGCAGTACTTC,CASSLGSGRDGEQYF
few,TRBV5-1,NA,15,TRBJ2-2,TGCGCCAGCAGCCCGGACGAAGGAGGGACCGGGGAGCTGTTTTTT,CASSPDEGGTGELFF
NA,TRBV10-2,TRBD1,12,TRBJ2-5,TGCGCCAGCGCACAGGGGTGGGAGACCCAGTACTTC,CASAQGWETQYF
NA,TRBV6-5,NA,15,TRBJ1-5,TGTGCCAGCAGTTACGGGGCCGGGCGGAATCAGCCCCAGCATTTT,CASSYGAGRNQPQHF
NA,TRBV2,NA,14,TRBJ1-5,TGTGCCAGCAGTGACCGGAGTAGCAATCAGCCCCAGCATTTT,CASSDRSSNQPQHF
few,TRBV9,NA,16,TRBJ2-7,TGTGCCAGCAGCGTAGCGGAGGACAGTGCCCCCTACGAGCAGTACTTC,CASSVAEDSAPYEQYF
NA,TRBV7-3,NA,16,TRBJ2-5,TGTGCCAGCAGCTTATTTGGCGGCAGCATTCAAGAGACCCAGTACTTC,CASSLFGGSIQETQYF
few,TRBV9,NA,13,TRBJ1-6,TGTGCCAGCAGCGCCGACTTTAATTCACCCCTCCACTTT,CASSADFNSPLHF
NA,TRBV20-1,NA,14,TRBJ2-5,TGCAGTGCTAGTTCGCAGCTCAAGGGGGAGACCCAGTACTTC,CSASSQLKGETQYF
NA,TRBV18,TRBD2,22,TRBJ2-6,TGTGCCAGCTCACCACTCAATTCCGGGACTAGCGGGAGGGCTACTGGGGCCAACGTCCTGACTTTC,CASSPLNSGTSGRATGANVLTF
NA,TRBV7-9,TRBD1,16,TRBJ1-2,TGTGCCAGCAGCGGGGACAGCCTACAGGGGGGCTATGGCTACACCTTC,CASSGDSLQGGYGYTF
NA,TRBV5-4,NA,14,TRBJ1-1,TGTGCCAGCAGCTCAGACGGGATGAACACTGAAGCTTTCTTT,CASSSDGMNTEAFF
NA,TRBV5-1,TRBD2,15,TRBJ2-1,TGCGCCAGCAGCTTGGCGCTAGCGGGAGGGGCAGAGCAGTTCTTC,CASSLALAGGAEQFF
NA,TRBV7-2,NA,11,TRBJ2-7,TGTGCCAGCAGCCTCGCTATCGAGCAGTACTTC,CASSLAIEQYF
NA,TRBV2,NA,15,TRBJ2-1,TGTGCCAGCAGTGAACGGGTCAGGGGTTCTGGCGAGCAGTTCTTC,CASSERVRGSGEQFF
NA,TRBV18,TRBD2,15,TRBJ2-7,TGTGCCAGCTCACCAGGGGCGGGAGGCTCCTACGAGCAGTACTTC,CASSPGAGGSYEQYF
NA,TRBV5-1,TRBD2,13,TRBJ2-1,TGCGCCAGCAGTTTTAGCGGGGGAAATGAGCAGTTCTTC,CASSFSGGNEQFF
NA,TRBV30,TRBD1,12,TRBJ1-2,TGTGCCTGGAGCCGGGACAGGGGTGGCTACACCTTC,CAWSRDRGGYTF
NA,TRBV20-1,NA,11,TRBJ2-7,TGCAGTGCCCTCCTAAGATACGAGCAGTACTTC,CSALLRYEQYF
NA,TRBV25-1,NA,14,TRBJ1-4,TGTGCCAGCAGTGGGCCCAGGGTAGGGGAAAAACTGTTTTTT,CASSGPRVGEKLFF
once,TRBV19,NA,11,TRBJ2-1,TGTGCCAGTAGTATTTGGCGGGAGCAGTTCTTC,CASSIWREQFF
NA,TRBV3-1/TRBV3-2,TRBD1,16,TRBJ2-1,TGTGCCAGCAGCCAGCTGGACAGGAGCTCCTACAATGAGCAGTTCTTC,CASSQLDRSSYNEQFF
NA,TRBV12-3/TRBV12-4,TRBD1,12,TRBJ1-2,TGCGCCACCGGGACAGGGACGTATGGCTACACCTTC,CATGTGTYGYTF
NA,TRBV30,NA,14,TRBJ2-2,TGTGCCTGGGAAATGGGGTCGGGAACCGGGGAGCTGTTTTTT,CAWEMGSGTGELFF
NA,TRBV19,TRBD1,16,TRBJ1-2,TGTGCCAGTAGTATGGGGGGACAGATCGTAAACTATGGCTACACCTTC,CASSMGGQIVNYGYTF
NA,TRBV5-1,TRBD2,16,TRBJ2-3,TGCGCCAGCAGCCACGGACTAGCGGGGCTGATAGATACGCAGTATTTT,CASSHGLAGLIDTQYF